This T cell receptor beta chain was sequenced for a study of graft-versus-host responses after intestinal transplantation. Overall study findings and caveats: Early post-transplant HvG declines showed an association with peak circulating GvH clone levels.

Sequencing was performed with immunoSEQ multiplex PCR; in TCRdb, only in-frame clones are kept and a portion is missing. The table has under 20,000 clones, 25% to 40% seen once. Labeling with CFSE marked 200,000 or so responder cells, which were plated with 200,000 or so irradiated, violet-dye-labeled stimulator cells. This TCR came from a human patient who received an intestinal transplant. The material was alloreactive CD4+ T cells from a mixed lymphocyte reaction culture, obtained before intestinal transplant. Described subset: CFSE-low proliferating T cells sorted from roughly six-day pre-transplant mixed lymphocyte reaction (GvH or HvG direction).

The DNA for the CDR3 is TGTGCCAGCAGCTTATCCAGCGGGAGGGCCCGGGAGCAGTACTTC. This encodes CASSLSSGRAREQYF. V is TRBV5-4 and J is TRBJ2-7, with 10 positions matching TRBD2. This CDR3 has 15 residues. CDR1 is SGHNT and CDR2 is YYREEE in the germline V gene (reference sequence). J gave up 7 bases and V 2 bases, and 9 bases lay outside the gene matches.